The clone carrying this T cell receptor beta chain has only one observation. V lost 7 bases to trimming and J lost 2 bases, with 17 bases between them. Per the germline V gene, CDR1 is LNHDA and CDR2 is SQIVND (reference sequence). This CDR3 has 16 amino acids. Each multiple sclerosis control was a treatment-naive patient with relapsing-remitting disease that was either stable or active. It was negative isolation that provided the CD8+ and CD4+ T cells, whereas TEMRA cells were enriched by FACS. Random hexamers were used to reverse transcribe an amount of about 0.45 to 1 ug RNA. A multiplex approach, immunoSEQ multiplex PCR, amplified TCR beta CDR3 across 54 Vbeta and 13 Jbeta. TCRdb re-derived calls from the immunoSEQ multiplex PCR reads in MiXCR, one entry per CDR3 protein. This table holds 250,000 to 300,000 distinct CDR3 sequences, over 75% found once. These data come from a study of CD8 T cells in Susac syndrome.

The sample was CD8+ T cells from PBMCs. This sequence was found in a human donor with multiple sclerosis. V is TRBV19 and J is TRBJ1-4; D is perhaps TRBD1 (5 bases). The CDR3 protein is CASTELWDATNEKLFF. As DNA, the CDR3 is TGTGCCAGTACGGAGTTATGGGACGCCACTAATGAAAAACTGTTTTTT. Full variable domain (missing parts from reference TRBV19 and TRBJ1-4): DGGITQSPKYLFRKEGQNVTLSCEQNLNHDAMYWYRQDPGQGLRLIYYSQIVNDFQKGDIAEGYSVSREKKESFPLTVTSAQKNPTAFYLCASTELWDATNEKLFFGSGTQLSVL.